These T cell receptor beta chains were read from a single sample in a study of cytomegalovirus exposure and HLA in healthy donors. Repertoires were generated with immunoSEQ multiplex PCR, while TCRdb's copy carries only in-frame clones and drops some. The sample carries 150,000 to 200,000 clones, around four fifths recorded once. The sample was PBMCs. All receptors derive from a man in his late teens or twenties in good health and CMV-seropositive. Both conserved end residues are part of each CDR3. A D gene is named only where the DNA matches it firmly. Rows may omit the clone size; those that give it use once, few, many or a size class.

d_gene	v_gene	abundance	j_gene	CDR3aa	CDR3nt
NA	TRBV7-6	NA	TRBJ2-7	CASSLERLATTYEQYF	TGTGCCAGCAGCTTAGAGCGGCTAGCGACAACCTACGAGCAGTACTTC
TRBD1	TRBV5-1	NA	TRBJ1-3	CASSLTGTGSGNTIYF	TGCGCCAGCAGCTTGACCGGGACAGGGTCTGGAAACACCATATATTTT
NA	TRBV6-5	NA	TRBJ1-5	CASSSDRDSNQPQHF	TGTGCCAGCAGTTCGGACCGGGATAGCAATCAGCCCCAGCATTTT
TRBD1	TRBV7-6	NA	TRBJ2-5	CASSYDREQETQYF	TGTGCCAGCAGCTATGACAGGGAACAAGAGACCCAGTACTTC
TRBD1	TRBV2	NA	TRBJ1-2	CATLTGTGGYTF	TGTGCCACCCTGACAGGGACGGGCGGCTACACCTTC
TRBD2	TRBV9	NA	TRBJ2-7	CASSPRGLAGGPTLVEQYF	TGTGCCAGCAGCCCACGAGGACTAGCGGGAGGTCCCACCCTGGTCGAGCAGTACTTC
NA	TRBV7-3	few	TRBJ2-2	CASSLTQDTGELFF	TGTGCCAGCAGCTTAACACAGGACACCGGGGAGCTGTTTTTT
NA	TRBV11-2	NA	TRBJ1-5	CASSLGQIDIDSNQPQHF	TGTGCCAGCAGCTTAGGGCAGATTGATATCGATAGCAATCAGCCCCAGCATTTT
TRBD2	TRBV28	NA	TRBJ2-7	CASRAGGLIHEQYF	TGTGCCAGCCGTGCGGGGGGGCTAATCCACGAGCAGTACTTC
NA	TRBV15	NA	TRBJ1-4	CATSISVWEKLFF	TGTGCCACCAGCATTAGTGTGTGGGAAAAACTGTTTTTT
TRBD1	TRBV4-2	NA	TRBJ1-2	CASSQDRFKGTGNSGGYTF	TGTGCCAGCAGCCAAGATAGGTTTAAAGGGACAGGGAATTCTGGAGGCTACACCTTC
NA	TRBV5-6	few	TRBJ1-5	CASSSGPRGGQPQHF	TGTGCCAGCAGCTCTGGGCCCCGGGGAGGACAGCCCCAGCATTTT
NA	TRBV10-1	NA	TRBJ2-7	CASSEPGAPSYEQYF	TGCGCCAGCAGTGAGCCGGGAGCCCCCTCTTACGAGCAGTACTTC
NA	TRBV6-6	NA	TRBJ2-3	CASSYPQRNTDTQYF	TGTGCCAGCAGTTATCCCCAGCGGAATACAGATACGCAGTATTTT
TRBD1	TRBV5-1	NA	TRBJ1-4	CASSHTGGPATNEKLFF	TGCGCCAGCAGCCACACAGGGGGACCGGCAACTAATGAAAAACTGTTTTTT
TRBD1	TRBV13	NA	TRBJ2-4	CASSPQGVSGKNIQYF	TGTGCCAGCAGCCCACAGGGGGTTTCCGGCAAAAACATTCAGTACTTC
TRBD1	TRBV4-2	NA	TRBJ1-4	CASSRNHDRGAEEKLFF	TGTGCCAGCAGCCGAAATCATGACAGGGGAGCGGAAGAAAAACTGTTTTTT
TRBD1	TRBV9	few	TRBJ2-3	CASSVRGPTDTQYF	TGTGCCAGCAGCGTAAGGGGGCCCACAGATACGCAGTATTTT
TRBD1	TRBV19	few	TRBJ2-7	CASSMTGSSSYEQYF	TGTGCCAGTAGTATGACAGGGAGCAGCTCCTACGAGCAGTACTTC
NA	TRBV14	NA	TRBJ2-2	CASSQEYGAAGELFF	TGTGCCAGCAGCCAAGAGTACGGAGCGGCCGGGGAGCTGTTTTTT
NA	TRBV15	NA	TRBJ1-4	CATSRSLLTGPNEKLFF	TGTGCCACCAGCAGATCTCTCCTGACAGGTCCTAATGAAAAACTGTTTTTT
TRBD2	TRBV29-1	NA	TRBJ2-5	CSVRGTSISETQYF	TGCAGCGTTAGGGGGACTAGTATTTCGGAGACCCAGTACTTC
TRBD1	TRBV27	NA	TRBJ2-1	CASSLAGQGSNEQFF	TGTGCCAGCAGTTTGGCGGGACAGGGTTCCAATGAGCAGTTCTTC
NA	TRBV29-1	NA	TRBJ2-2	CSVNHRGTGELFF	TGCAGCGTCAATCATCGGGGCACCGGGGAGCTGTTTTTT
NA	TRBV9	NA	TRBJ1-4	CASSVDRGLREKLFF	TGTGCCAGCAGCGTAGATCGAGGGTTACGGGAAAAACTGTTTTTT
NA	TRBV6-1	NA	TRBJ2-1	CASSEARVYNEQFF	TGTGCCAGCAGTGAAGCCCGAGTCTACAATGAGCAGTTCTTC
TRBD1	TRBV28	NA	TRBJ1-5	CASSFAPTGYSNQPQHF	TGTGCCAGCAGTTTTGCTCCGACAGGGTATAGCAATCAGCCCCAGCATTTT
NA	TRBV18	NA	TRBJ1-1	CASSPGWELDTEAFF	TGTGCCAGCTCACCAGGGTGGGAGTTGGACACTGAAGCTTTCTTT
NA	TRBV11-2	NA	TRBJ1-1	CASSLDPRQENVFF	TGTGCCAGCAGCTTAGACCCCCGACAGGAAAACGTTTTCTTT
NA	TRBV27	NA	TRBJ1-5	CASSLTSVGGPRKPQHF	TGTGCCAGCAGTTTAACCTCCGTAGGAGGGCCTCGGAAGCCCCAGCATTTT
NA	TRBV4-1	few	TRBJ1-1	CASSPSPDTPEAFF	TGCGCCAGCAGCCCTTCCCCGGACACTCCTGAAGCTTTCTTT
NA	TRBV10-1	NA	TRBJ2-1	CASSGRNGAGSYSYNEQFF	TGCGCCAGCAGTGGACGAAATGGGGCAGGGTCATACTCCTACAATGAGCAGTTCTTC
TRBD1	TRBV7-2	NA	TRBJ2-7	CASSLPFDRGSAYEQYF	TGTGCCAGCAGCTTACCCTTTGACAGGGGGTCCGCCTACGAGCAGTACTTC
TRBD1	TRBV19	few	TRBJ1-2	CASSGRDSHDYGYTF	TGTGCCAGTAGTGGCCGGGACAGCCATGACTATGGCTACACCTTC
NA	TRBV6-6	NA	TRBJ2-3	CASSYPPTDTQYF	TGTGCCAGCAGTTACCCTCCCACAGATACGCAGTATTTT
NA	TRBV28	NA	TRBJ1-2	CASMAHQETYGYTF	TGTGCCAGCATGGCACATCAGGAAACCTATGGCTACACCTTC
TRBD2	TRBV5-6	NA	TRBJ2-3	CASSGGTSGRTQYF	TGTGCCAGCAGCGGGGGGACTAGTGGGAGGACGCAGTATTTT
TRBD1	TRBV29-1	few	TRBJ2-3	CSVEGVATGITDTQYF	TGCAGCGTTGAAGGTGTGGCGACAGGGATCACAGATACGCAGTATTTT
NA	TRBV6-6	NA	TRBJ2-7	CASSHGESYEQYF	TGTGCCAGCAGCCACGGGGAGTCCTACGAGCAGTACTTC
NA	TRBV6-1	NA	TRBJ1-2	CASSEGLYYGYTF	TGTGCCAGCAGTGAAGGTCTTTACTATGGCTACACCTTC
NA	TRBV5-1	NA	TRBJ1-1	CASSLGQTTMNTEAFF	TGCGCCAGCAGCTTGGGGCAGACAACGATGAACACTGAAGCTTTCTTT
NA	TRBV20-1	NA	TRBJ2-7	CSALSAYEQYF	TGCAGTGCTCTTTCCGCCTACGAGCAGTACTTC
NA	TRBV25-1	NA	TRBJ1-2	CASSGGYGYIF	TGTGCCAGCAGTGGAGGGTATGGCTACATCTTC
NA	TRBV27	NA	TRBJ1-5	CASRSGNQPQHF	TGTGCCAGCAGGAGTGGCAATCAGCCCCAGCATTTT
NA	TRBV27	NA	TRBJ1-2	CASSPTGSLYGYTF	TGTGCCAGCAGTCCGACAGGCTCCCTCTATGGCTACACCTTC
NA	TRBV13	NA	TRBJ2-4	CASSLGYQVAKNIQYF	TGTGCCAGCAGCTTAGGCTATCAGGTAGCCAAAAACATTCAGTACTTC
TRBD1	TRBV7-8	NA	TRBJ1-1	CASSTLGKTDRATFF	TGTGCCAGCAGCACCCTGGGGAAGACGGACAGGGCTACTTTCTTT
NA	TRBV6-5	once	TRBJ2-2	CASSRKGQNTGELFF	TGTGCCAGCAGTCGAAAGGGGCAAAACACCGGGGAGCTGTTTTTT
NA	TRBV6-4	few	TRBJ1-5	CASSPEGGAGQPQHF	TGTGCCAGCAGCCCTGAGGGGGGGGCAGGTCAGCCCCAGCATTTT
NA	TRBV5-1	NA	TRBJ1-2	CASSDRQVGYGYTF	TGCGCCAGCAGCGACCGACAGGTGGGCTATGGCTACACCTTC
TRBD2	TRBV7-6	NA	TRBJ2-5	CASSLRSWGGQETQYF	TGTGCCAGCAGCTTGCGTTCGTGGGGGGGACAAGAGACCCAGTACTTC
TRBD1	TRBV6-1	NA	TRBJ1-5	CASRTGASNQPQHF	TGTGCCAGCAGGACAGGGGCCTCCAATCAGCCCCAGCATTTT
NA	TRBV25-1	NA	TRBJ2-1	CASSDWPGTYNEQFF	TGTGCCAGCAGTGATTGGCCGGGAACCTACAATGAGCAGTTCTTC
TRBD1	TRBV6-5	NA	TRBJ1-1	CASSAAYRGATEAFF	TGTGCCAGCAGTGCGGCCTACAGGGGAGCGACTGAAGCTTTCTTT
TRBD2	TRBV4-1	NA	TRBJ2-2	CASSQNGPGLANTGELFF	TGCGCCAGCAGCCAAAACGGCCCGGGACTAGCGAACACCGGGGAGCTGTTTTTT
TRBD1	TRBV18	NA	TRBJ1-1	CASSRQGGTEAFF	TGTGCCAGCTCACGACAGGGTGGAACTGAAGCTTTCTTT
NA	TRBV6-1	NA	TRBJ1-5	CASHQVVRQPQHF	TGTGCCAGCCACCAGGTGGTTAGACAGCCCCAGCATTTT